The next 21 T cell receptor beta chains were all read from a single sample in a study of monozygotic twins with inflammatory bowel disease. TCRdb re-called the 5' RACE reads and catalogs CDR3 proteins one per entry, DNA excluded. Recorded for this sample: some 150,000 distinct CDR3 sequences. Sequencing was performed on blood. The source is a human donor with ulcerative colitis or Crohn's disease, or a healthy co-twin of an affected twin (not recorded which).

The chain combines TRBV20-1 with TRBJ2-1; absent DNA, TCRdb's TRBD1 call cannot be checked. The germline CDR1 and CDR2 sequences are DFQATT and SNEGSKA (reference sequence). The CDR3 totals 14 residues. The CDR3 is CSAREGAGYHEQFF.

The CDR3 spells CASSRPPNTEAFF. The rearrangement uses TRBV18 and TRBJ1-1; TCRdb returns TRBD1, unconfirmable since there is no DNA. There are 13 residues in the CDR3. The germline gives CDR1 KGHSH, CDR2 LQKENI.

The gene calls are TRBV7-2 and TRBJ2-5; there is no DNA to check the TCRdb D call of TRBD1. Per the germline V gene, CDR1 is SGHTA and CDR2 is FQGNSA. This CDR3 comprises 13 residues. The CDR3 sequence is CASSYQGQETQYF.

The chain joins TRBV27 to TRBJ2-1; the D gene TCRdb calls, TRBD2, cannot be checked with no DNA. The CDR3 has 15 residues. Per germline, CDR1 MNHEY and CDR2 SMNVEV (reference sequence). The CDR3 here is CASSPSGRAWDEQFF.

The chain carries TRBV5-1 and TRBJ1-4. The CDR3 is 16 amino acids. Germline V gene data show CDR1 as SGHRS and CDR2 as YFSETQ. CDR3 sequence reads: CASSNRPVSSNEKLFF.

The chain is built from TRBV5-1 and TRBJ2-1; TCRdb picks TRBD2, but there is no DNA to check that call. Germline V gene sequence: CDR1 SGHRS, CDR2 YFSETQ. The length of the CDR3 is 16 residues. The CDR3 is CASSSSSGGALDEQFF. Full variable domain (remainder filled in from reference TRBV5-1 and TRBJ2-1): KAGVTQTPRYLIKTRGQQVTLSCSPISGHRSVSWYQQTPGQGLQFLFEYFSETQRNKGNFPGRFSGRQFSNSRSEMNVSTLELGDSALYLCASSSSSGGALDEQFFGPGTRLTVL.

The J gene is TRBJ1-1, the V gene TRBV5-1. Germline CDR1 reads SGHRS; CDR2 reads YFSETQ. The length of the CDR3 is 13 residues. The CDR3 here is CASSLAEVAEAFF.

The chain is built from TRBV13 and TRBJ1-1; TCRdb designates TRBD1, a call that cannot be tested without DNA. The CDR3 sequence is 15 residues long. The V gene's germline CDR1 is PRHDT and CDR2 FYEKMQ (reference sequence). CDR3 protein: CASSRILTGNTEAFF.

This chain joins TRBV6-4 and TRBJ1-5; TCRdb gives TRBD1 as the D gene, but with no DNA this cannot be confirmed. Per germline, CDR1 MRHNA and CDR2 SNTAGT. CDR3 size: 16 residues. CDR3: CASSDSEGDRNQPQHF.

The chain is built from TRBV12-3 or TRBV12-4 and TRBJ2-3; the D gene TCRdb calls, TRBD2, cannot be checked with no DNA. This CDR3 region has 15 residues. The CDR3 loop is CASSFIAGETDTQYF.

The gene calls are TRBV7-2 and TRBJ2-2; TCRdb selects TRBD2, and the lack of DNA leaves this call unchecked. The CDR3 spans 18 residues. Germline V gene lookup returns CDR1 SGHTA and CDR2 FQGNSA. The CDR3 region is CASNLTPRVAGVTGELFF.

The chain uses TRBV3-1 and TRBJ2-1; there is no DNA to check the TCRdb D call of TRBD1. The CDR3 extends over 16 amino acids. Germline V gene data show CDR1 as LGHDT and CDR2 as YNNKEL (reference sequence). Here the CDR3 reads CASSLKGPRQGNGQFF.

The genes are TRBV5-5 and TRBJ1-2; with no DNA, the TCRdb D assignment of TRBD1 cannot be verified. Germline assignment: CDR1 SGHKS and CDR2 YYEKEE (reference sequence). This CDR3 is built from 14 residues. The CDR3 reads CASSFGPGAGGYTF.

This chain uses TRBV4-2 with TRBJ2-2; the D gene TCRdb calls, TRBD2, cannot be checked with no DNA. Germline V gene data show CDR1 as LGHNA and CDR2 as YNFKEQ. The CDR3 sequence is 16 residues long. The CDR3 sequence: CASSQGTSANTGELFF.

The chain couples TRBV29-1 to TRBJ1-1; TCRdb reports TRBD1, a call that lacks DNA to check it against. The germline CDR1 and CDR2 sequences are SQVTM and ANQGSEA. This CDR3 contains 13 residues. The CDR3 loop is CSARGHLNTEAFF.

The chain couples TRBV5-4 to TRBJ1-4; with no DNA, the TCRdb D assignment of TRBD1 cannot be verified. Germline V CDR1 and CDR2: SGHNT, YYREEE (reference sequence). This CDR3 spans 14 amino acids. CDR3 protein: CASRPGTANEKLFF. The variable domain in full, with the rest retrieved from reference TRBV5-4 and TRBJ1-4, is ETGVTQSPTHLIKTRGQQVTLRCSSQSGHNTVSWYQQALGQGPQFIFQYYREEENGRGNFPPRFSGLQFPNYSSELNVNALELDDSALYLCASRPGTANEKLFFGSGTQLSVL.

The J gene is TRBJ2-5, the V gene TRBV20-1; TCRdb picks TRBD1, but there is no DNA to check that call. The length of the CDR3 is 14 residues. Germline V lookup: CDR1 DFQATT, CDR2 SNEGSKA (reference sequence). The CDR3 loop is CSARGPELGKTQYF.

This sequence joins TRBV5-1 and TRBJ2-3. The germline V gene has CDR1 SGHRS and CDR2 YFSETQ. The CDR3 consists of 14 residues. The CDR3 is CASSLLLLTDTQYF.

The chain recombines TRBV5-1 with TRBJ1-2; TCRdb proposes TRBD1, but this gene call is untestable without DNA. Germline V gives CDR1 SGHRS, CDR2 YFSETQ. The CDR3 is made up of 15 amino acids. The CDR3 region is CASSPVAGGGYGYTF.

This sequence joins TRBV7-9 and TRBJ1-1. CDR1 is SEHNR and CDR2 is FQNEAQ in the germline V gene (reference sequence). The CDR3 is 14 residues long. The CDR3 loop reads CASSLGWQATEAFF.

The rearrangement joins TRBV14 to TRBJ2-6. The germline CDR1 and CDR2 sequences are SGHDN and FVKESK. The CDR3 covers 17 residues. The CDR3 protein is CASSQVRRISGANVLTF.